This T cell receptor beta chain was recovered during a study of cytomegalovirus exposure and HLA in healthy donors. Study-level points and caveats: A previous analysis found most TCR beta V segments productive roughly 87% or roughly 30% of the time.

Germline CDR1 and CDR2: SGDLS and YYNGEE. This CDR3 comprises 13 residues. The ends lost 2 bases at V and 5 bases at J; junction bases unmatched: 0. PCR primers comprised 60 Vbeta and 13 Jbeta primers. In the original workflow: As a later analysis found, there were tens of millions of unique TCR beta chains, of which about 10 million were shared. TCRdb's table, derived via immunoSEQ multiplex PCR, lists solely in-frame clones and lacks some. Clonal size and the V and J genes are those of that table, whereas D and trimming came from the DNA. The sample includes 150,000 to 200,000 clones, around three quarters of them seen just once. Each donor was nominally healthy when sampled (though unrecorded immune exposures were likely). Notes on this clone: Its antigen remains unknown.

This chain links TRBV9 with TRBJ2-5; the match to TRBD2 covers 10 bases. This clonotype originated in a woman in her thirties or forties in good health and CMV-seronegative. The specimen was PBMCs. In nucleotides, the CDR3 is TGTGCCAGCAGCGTTAGCGGGAGGGAGACCCAGTACTTC. Amino acids: CASSVSGRETQYF.